Listed below are T cell receptor beta chains from one sample, sequenced in a study of blood T cells in healthy people across ages. TCRdb used MiXCR to reprocess the 5' RACE reads, holding one entry per CDR3 protein. The profile shows about 830,000 distinct CDR3 sequences, approximately 65% of them singletons. Sample: blood. Source of these receptors: a man aged 25-40 years in good health. Both conserved end residues are part of each CDR3. D genes are given only for firm matches. Clone size is stated in some rows and not others, as once, few, many or a class when expanded.

size	V	D	length	J	DNA	CDR3
once	TRBV10-3	NA	13	TRBJ1-1	TGTGCCCCCATCCCCCTGGGTGGCACTGAAGCTTTCTTT	CAPIPLGGTEAFF
NA	TRBV7-3	TRBD2	15	TRBJ2-7	TGTGCCAGCAGCAACCGACTAGCGGGGATGGACGAGCAGTACTTC	CASSNRLAGMDEQYF
NA	TRBV5-1	NA	15	TRBJ2-5	TGCGCCAGCAGTTTTCAGCCCAGCCCGGAGGAGACCCAGTACTTC	CASSFQPSPEETQYF
few	TRBV9	NA	15	TRBJ2-5	TGTGCCAGCAGCGTAGGCGGGCAAGTGCGGGGAGAGCAGTACTTC	CASSVGGQVRGEQYF
NA	TRBV5-1	TRBD2	16	TRBJ2-2	TGCGCCAGCAGCGGGACTAGCGGAGCCAACACCGGGGAGCTGTTTTTT	CASSGTSGANTGELFF
once	TRBV28	TRBD2	15	TRBJ2-5	TGTGCCAGCAGTTTCCAGCGGGGGGGCCGGGAGACCCAGTACTTC	CASSFQRGGRETQYF
NA	TRBV6-5	NA	14	TRBJ2-5	TGTGCCAGCAGTCCGGACTCCTATGAAGAGACCCAGTACTTC	CASSPDSYEETQYF
few	TRBV12-3/TRBV12-4	NA	15	TRBJ2-2	TGTGCCAGCAGCCCCGGCGGCGCGAACACCGGGGAGCTGTTTTTT	CASSPGGANTGELFF
NA	TRBV2	NA	14	TRBJ2-4	TGTGCCAGCAGGCAGGAGGGGGCCAAAAACATTCAGTACTTC	CASRQEGAKNIQYF
NA	TRBV6-5	NA	11	TRBJ2-7	TGTGCCAGCAATCGGGGGTACGAGCAGTACTTC	CASNRGYEQYF
many	TRBV6-5	NA	16	TRBJ2-1	TGTGCCAGCAGTTATATCCGGGCAGGGGCCTACAATGAGCAGTTCTTC	CASSYIRAGAYNEQFF
NA	TRBV29-1	NA	14	TRBJ2-3	TGCAGCGTTGAAGATCAGAAAAGCACAGATACGCAGTATTTT	CSVEDQKSTDTQYF
few	TRBV30	NA	12	TRBJ1-2	TGTGCCTGGAGTGACTCTAACTATGGCTACACCTTC	CAWSDSNYGYTF
once	TRBV7-9	NA	16	TRBJ2-1	TGTGCCAGCAGCCTCCGACAGGGAGGGCCCTACAATGAGCAGTTCTTC	CASSLRQGGPYNEQFF
few	TRBV29-1	TRBD1	14	TRBJ1-2	TGCAGCGTCCCCACCAGGACAGGGAACTATGGCTACACCTTC	CSVPTRTGNYGYTF
NA	TRBV12-3/TRBV12-4	TRBD1	15	TRBJ2-7	TGTGCCAGCAGTCCGGGGACAGGGGGTGGCTACGAGCAGTACTTC	CASSPGTGGGYEQYF
NA	TRBV4-2	NA	12	TRBJ2-1	TGTGCCAGCAGGGGGGGGCGGCATGAGCAGTTCTTC	CASRGGRHEQFF
NA	TRBV7-9	TRBD2	14	TRBJ2-3	TGTGCCAGCAGCCCGGGACTAGCGGTGAATACGCAGTATTTT	CASSPGLAVNTQYF
few	TRBV7-2	TRBD2	14	TRBJ2-1	TGTGCCAGCAGCCTAAGCGGGGGCCGCCGGTCGCAGTTCTTC	CASSLSGGRRSQFF
once	TRBV4-2	NA	18	TRBJ2-3	TGTGCCAGCAGCCAAGAGCCCGCTTCGGGGGGCAGTACAGATACGCAGTATTTT	CASSQEPASGGSTDTQYF
NA	TRBV20-1	NA	12	TRBJ2-7	TGCAGTGCTATAGCCGATAGCGACGAGCAGTACTTC	CSAIADSDEQYF
few	TRBV15	NA	12	TRBJ2-1	TGTGCCACCAGCGAGACGTACAATGAGCAGTTCTTC	CATSETYNEQFF
NA	TRBV14	TRBD1	15	TRBJ1-6	TGTGCCAGCAGCCCCTTTACAGGGGATAATTCACCCCTCCACTTT	CASSPFTGDNSPLHF
NA	TRBV6-2/TRBV6-3	NA	12	TRBJ1-1	TGTGCCAGCAGTGCGGGGGGCGCTGAAGCTTTCTTT	CASSAGGAEAFF
NA	TRBV7-2	TRBD1	16	TRBJ2-5	TGTGCCAGCAGCTTAGGGGGAGCAGGGGGCGCAGAGACCCAGTACTTC	CASSLGGAGGAETQYF
few	TRBV20-1	NA	12	TRBJ1-2	TGCAGTGCCGGGGCGGGGGCCTATGGCTACACCTTC	CSAGAGAYGYTF
NA	TRBV9	NA	14	TRBJ1-1	TGTGCCAGCAGCAGACCGGGGGAGAACACTGAAGCTTTCTTT	CASSRPGENTEAFF
few	TRBV7-3	TRBD2	16	TRBJ2-1	TGTGCCAGCAGCTTAGCCAGCGGGGGAGCCTACAATGAGCAGTTCTTC	CASSLASGGAYNEQFF
few	TRBV4-2	TRBD2	15	TRBJ2-3	TGTGCCAGCAGCCAAGATACTAGCGCCACAGATACGCAGTATTTT	CASSQDTSATDTQYF
once	TRBV13	TRBD2	17	TRBJ2-5	TGTGCCAGCAGCCCTATCCGGGATCTAGCGGGGGAAGAGACCCAGTACTTC	CASSPIRDLAGEETQYF
NA	TRBV11-2	TRBD1	15	TRBJ2-7	TGTGCCAGCAGCTTTCGAGGACAGGGAGCATACGAGCAGTACTTC	CASSFRGQGAYEQYF
NA	TRBV27	TRBD1	16	TRBJ1-2	TGTGCCAGCAGTTTAAGGGGACAGGGAAAATACTATGGCTACACCTTC	CASSLRGQGKYYGYTF
once	TRBV7-9	NA	15	TRBJ2-1	TGTGCCAGCAGCTTAGCGGGGTACTCTGAAGATGAGCAGTTCTTC	CASSLAGYSEDEQFF